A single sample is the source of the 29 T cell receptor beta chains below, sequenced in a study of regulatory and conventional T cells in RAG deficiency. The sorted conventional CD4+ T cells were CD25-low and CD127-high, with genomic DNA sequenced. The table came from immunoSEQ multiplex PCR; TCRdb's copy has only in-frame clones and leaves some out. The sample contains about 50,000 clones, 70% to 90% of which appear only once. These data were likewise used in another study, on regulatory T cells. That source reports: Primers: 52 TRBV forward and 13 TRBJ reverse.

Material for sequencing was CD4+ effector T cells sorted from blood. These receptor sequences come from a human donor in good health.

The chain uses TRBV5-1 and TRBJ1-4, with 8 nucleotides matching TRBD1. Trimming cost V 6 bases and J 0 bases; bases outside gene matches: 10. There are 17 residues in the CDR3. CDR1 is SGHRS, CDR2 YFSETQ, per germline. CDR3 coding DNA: TGCGCCAGCAAACCTTTAGGACAGGGACCAACTAATGAAAAACTGTTTTTT. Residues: CASKPLGQGPTNEKLFF.

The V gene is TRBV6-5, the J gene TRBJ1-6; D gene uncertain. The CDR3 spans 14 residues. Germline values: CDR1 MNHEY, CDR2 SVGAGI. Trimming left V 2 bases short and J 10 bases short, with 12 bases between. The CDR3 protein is CASSYGVVGSPLHF. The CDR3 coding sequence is TGTGCCAGCAGTTACGGGGTAGTCGGGTCACCCCTCCACTTT.

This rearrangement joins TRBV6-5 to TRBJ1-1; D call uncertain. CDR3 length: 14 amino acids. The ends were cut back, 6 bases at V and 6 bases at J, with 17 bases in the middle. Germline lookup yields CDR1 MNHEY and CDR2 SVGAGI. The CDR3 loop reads CASSLQVSVSEAFF. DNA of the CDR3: TGTGCCAGCAGCCTCCAGGTTAGCGTGTCTGAAGCTTTCTTT.

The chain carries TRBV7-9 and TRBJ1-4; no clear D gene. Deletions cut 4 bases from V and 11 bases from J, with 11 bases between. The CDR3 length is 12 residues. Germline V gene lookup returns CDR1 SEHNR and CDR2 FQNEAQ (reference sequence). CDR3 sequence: CASSSRGGKLFF. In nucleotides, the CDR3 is TGTGCCAGCAGCTCTAGAGGAGGGAAACTGTTTTTT.

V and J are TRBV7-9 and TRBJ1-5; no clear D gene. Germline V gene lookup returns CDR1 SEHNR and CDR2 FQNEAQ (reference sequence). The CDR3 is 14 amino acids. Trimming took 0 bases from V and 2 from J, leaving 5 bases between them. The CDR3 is CASSLAPGNQPQHF. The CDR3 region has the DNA TGTGCCAGCAGCTTAGCGCCCGGCAATCAGCCCCAGCATTTT. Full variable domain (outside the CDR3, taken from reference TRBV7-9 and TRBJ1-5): DTGVSQNPRHKITKRGQNVTFRCDPISEHNRLYWYRQTLGQGPEFLTYFQNEAQLEKSRLLSDRFSAERPKGSFSTLEIQRTEQGDSAMYLCASSLAPGNQPQHFGDGTRLSIL.

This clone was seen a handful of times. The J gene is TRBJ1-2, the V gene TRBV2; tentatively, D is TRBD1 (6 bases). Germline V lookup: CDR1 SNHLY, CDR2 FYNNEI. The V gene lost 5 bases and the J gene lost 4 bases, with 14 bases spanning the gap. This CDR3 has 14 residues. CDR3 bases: TGTGCCAGCAGTTTTCGGGGGGCCGGCTATGGCTACACCTTC. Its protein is CASSFRGAGYGYTF. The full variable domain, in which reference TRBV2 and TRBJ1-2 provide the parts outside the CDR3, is EPEVTQTPSHQVTQMGQEVILRCVPISNHLYFYWYRQILGQKVEFLVSFYNNEISEKSEIFDDQFSVERPDGSNFTLKIRSTKLEDSAMYFCASSFRGAGYGYTFGSGTRLTVV.

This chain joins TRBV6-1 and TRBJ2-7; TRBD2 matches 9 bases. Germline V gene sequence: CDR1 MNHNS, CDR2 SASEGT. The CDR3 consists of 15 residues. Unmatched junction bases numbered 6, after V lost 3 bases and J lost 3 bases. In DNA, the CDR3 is TGTGCCAGCAGTGACCCAATGACTAGCGGCTACGAGCAGTACTTC. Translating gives CASSDPMTSGYEQYF.

Written as DNA, the CDR3 is TGTGCCAGCAGTCCCGACAGGGGGGACACTGAAGCTTTCTTT. It yields the protein CASSPDRGDTEAFF. The V and J genes are TRBV27 and TRBJ1-1, with TRBD1 matching over 9 bases. Trimming removed 5 bases from V and 3 bases from J; junction bases left unmatched: 4. CDR3 length equals 14 residues. Germline CDR1 MNHEY, CDR2 SMNVEV (reference sequence).

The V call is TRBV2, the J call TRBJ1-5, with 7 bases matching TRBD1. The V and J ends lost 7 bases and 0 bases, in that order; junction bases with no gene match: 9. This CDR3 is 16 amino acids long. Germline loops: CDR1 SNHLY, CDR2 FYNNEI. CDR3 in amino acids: CASNAGGPYSNQPQHF. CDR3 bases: TGTGCCAGCAACGCAGGGGGGCCTTATAGCAATCAGCCCCAGCATTTT.

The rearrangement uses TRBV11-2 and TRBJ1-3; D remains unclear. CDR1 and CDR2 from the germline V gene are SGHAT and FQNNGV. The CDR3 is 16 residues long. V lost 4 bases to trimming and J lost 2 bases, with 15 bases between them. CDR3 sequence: CASSSWEGFAGNTIYF. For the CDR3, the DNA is TGTGCCAGCAGCTCGTGGGAGGGTTTCGCTGGAAACACCATATATTTT.

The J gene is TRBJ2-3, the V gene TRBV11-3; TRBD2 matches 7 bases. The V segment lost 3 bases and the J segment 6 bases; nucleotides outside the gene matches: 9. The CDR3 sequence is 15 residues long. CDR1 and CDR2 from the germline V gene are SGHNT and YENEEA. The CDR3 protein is CASSFSSAGGDTQYF. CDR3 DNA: TGTGCCAGCAGCTTTTCTAGCGCCGGGGGGGATACGCAGTATTTT.

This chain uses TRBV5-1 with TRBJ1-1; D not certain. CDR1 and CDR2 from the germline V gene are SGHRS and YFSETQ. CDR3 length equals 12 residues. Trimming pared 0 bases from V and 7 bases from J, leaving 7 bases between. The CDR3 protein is CASSLETGEAFF. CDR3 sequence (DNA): TGCGCCAGCAGCTTGGAGACGGGTGAAGCTTTCTTT.

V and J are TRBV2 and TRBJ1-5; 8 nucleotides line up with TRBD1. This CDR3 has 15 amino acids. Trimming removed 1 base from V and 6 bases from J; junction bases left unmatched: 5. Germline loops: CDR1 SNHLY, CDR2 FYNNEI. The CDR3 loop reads CASSEEQGVGQPQHF. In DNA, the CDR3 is TGTGCCAGCAGTGAAGAACAGGGGGTGGGTCAGCCCCAGCATTTT. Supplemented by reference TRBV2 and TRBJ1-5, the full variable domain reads EPEVTQTPSHQVTQMGQEVILRCVPISNHLYFYWYRQILGQKVEFLVSFYNNEISEKSEIFDDQFSVERPDGSNFTLKIRSTKLEDSAMYFCASSEEQGVGQPQHFGDGTRLSIL.

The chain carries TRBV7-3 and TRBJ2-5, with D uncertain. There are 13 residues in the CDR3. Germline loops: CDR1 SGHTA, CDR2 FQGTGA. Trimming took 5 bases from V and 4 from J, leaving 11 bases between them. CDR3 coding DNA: TGTGCCAGCAGCAGGGATTTTGGAGAGACCCAGTACTTC. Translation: CASSRDFGETQYF.

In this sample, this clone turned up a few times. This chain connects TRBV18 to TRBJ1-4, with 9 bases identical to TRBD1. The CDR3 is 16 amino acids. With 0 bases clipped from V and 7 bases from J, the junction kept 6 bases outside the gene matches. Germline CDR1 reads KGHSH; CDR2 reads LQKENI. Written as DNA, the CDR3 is TGTGCCAGCTCACCACCTAACGGACAGGGGACTGAAAAACTGTTTTTT. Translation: CASSPPNGQGTEKLFF.

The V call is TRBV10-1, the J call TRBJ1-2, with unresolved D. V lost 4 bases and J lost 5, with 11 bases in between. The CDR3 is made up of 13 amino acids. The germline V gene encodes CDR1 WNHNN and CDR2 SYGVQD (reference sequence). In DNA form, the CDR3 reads TGCGCCAGCAGTGGGAGTCTCGATTATGGCTACACCTTC. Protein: CASSGSLDYGYTF.

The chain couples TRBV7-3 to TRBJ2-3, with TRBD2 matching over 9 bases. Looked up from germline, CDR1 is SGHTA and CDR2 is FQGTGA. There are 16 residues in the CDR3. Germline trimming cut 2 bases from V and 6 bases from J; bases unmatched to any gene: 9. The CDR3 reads CASSLGSSSGTDTQYF. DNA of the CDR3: TGTGCCAGCAGCTTAGGGTCGTCTAGCGGGACGGATACGCAGTATTTT.

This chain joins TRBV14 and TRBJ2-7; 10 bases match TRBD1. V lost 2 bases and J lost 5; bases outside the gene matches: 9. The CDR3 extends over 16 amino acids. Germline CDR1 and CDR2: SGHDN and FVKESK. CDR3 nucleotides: TGTGCCAGCAGCCAACGACTAGGACAGGGGGACCACGAGCAGTACTTC. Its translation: CASSQRLGQGDHEQYF.

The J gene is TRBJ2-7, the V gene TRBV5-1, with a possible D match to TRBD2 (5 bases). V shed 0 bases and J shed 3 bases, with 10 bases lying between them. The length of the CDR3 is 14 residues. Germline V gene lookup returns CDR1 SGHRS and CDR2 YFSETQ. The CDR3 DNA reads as TGCGCCAGCAGCTTGGAAGGGAGCAGCTACGAGCAGTACTTC. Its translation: CASSLEGSSYEQYF.

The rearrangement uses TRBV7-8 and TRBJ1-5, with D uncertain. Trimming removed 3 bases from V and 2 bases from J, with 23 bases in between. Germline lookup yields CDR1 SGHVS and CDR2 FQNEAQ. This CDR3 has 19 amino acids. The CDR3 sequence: CASSFLSSAGSGGNQPQHF. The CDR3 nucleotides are TGTGCCAGCAGCTTCCTTTCATCGGCGGGCTCTGGTGGCAATCAGCCCCAGCATTTT.

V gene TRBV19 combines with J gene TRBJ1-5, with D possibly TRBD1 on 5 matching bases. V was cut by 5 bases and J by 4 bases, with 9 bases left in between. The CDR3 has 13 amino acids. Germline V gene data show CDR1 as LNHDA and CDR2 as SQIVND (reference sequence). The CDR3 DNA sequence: TGTGCCAGTAGTCGACAGTCGAATCAGCCCCAGCATTTT. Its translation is CASSRQSNQPQHF.

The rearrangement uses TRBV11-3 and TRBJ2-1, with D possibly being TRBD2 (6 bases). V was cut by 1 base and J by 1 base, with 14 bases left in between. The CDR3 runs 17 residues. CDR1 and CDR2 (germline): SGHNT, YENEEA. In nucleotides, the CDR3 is TGTGCCAGCAGCTTAGGTCCCGGGAGTATGTCCTACAATGAGCAGTTCTTC. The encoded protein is CASSLGPGSMSYNEQFF.

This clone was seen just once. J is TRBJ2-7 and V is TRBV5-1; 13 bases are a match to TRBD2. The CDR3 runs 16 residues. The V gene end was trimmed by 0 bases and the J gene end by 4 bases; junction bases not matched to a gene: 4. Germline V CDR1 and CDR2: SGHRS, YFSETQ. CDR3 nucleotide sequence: TGCGCCAGCAGCTTGGGGACTAGCGGGAGTAGTTACGAGCAGTACTTC. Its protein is CASSLGTSGSSYEQYF. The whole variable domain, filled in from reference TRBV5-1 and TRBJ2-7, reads KAGVTQTPRYLIKTRGQQVTLSCSPISGHRSVSWYQQTPGQGLQFLFEYFSETQRNKGNFPGRFSGRQFSNSRSEMNVSTLELGDSALYLCASSLGTSGSSYEQYFGPGTRLTVT.

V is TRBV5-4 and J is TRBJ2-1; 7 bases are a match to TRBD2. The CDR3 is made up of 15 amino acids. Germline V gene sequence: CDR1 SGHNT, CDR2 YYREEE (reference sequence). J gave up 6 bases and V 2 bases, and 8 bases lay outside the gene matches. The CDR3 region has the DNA TGTGCCAGCAGCTTAACCGGGACTAACCTCAATGAGCAGTTCTTC. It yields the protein CASSLTGTNLNEQFF. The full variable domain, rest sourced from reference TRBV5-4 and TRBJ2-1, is ETGVTQSPTHLIKTRGQQVTLRCSSQSGHNTVSWYQQALGQGPQFIFQYYREEENGRGNFPPRFSGLQFPNYSSELNVNALELDDSALYLCASSLTGTNLNEQFFGPGTRLTVL.

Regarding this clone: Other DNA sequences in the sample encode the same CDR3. The DNA for the CDR3 is TGTGCCAGCAGCTTGGGACGGGGGCGGGGGAGCATCGGGGCCCAGTACTTC. Translated: CASSLGRGRGSIGAQYF. The chain recombines TRBV5-4 with TRBJ2-5, with a possible D match to TRBD2 (7 bases). Trimming pared 0 bases from V and 9 bases from J, leaving 24 bases between. Germline V CDR1 and CDR2: SGHNT, YYREEE (reference sequence). The CDR3 covers 17 residues.

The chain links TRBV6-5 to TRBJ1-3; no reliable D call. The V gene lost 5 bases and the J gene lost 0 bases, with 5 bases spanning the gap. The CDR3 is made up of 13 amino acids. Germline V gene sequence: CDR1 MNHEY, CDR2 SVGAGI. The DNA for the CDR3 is TGTGCCAGCAGTAAGAGCTCTGGAAACACCATATATTTT. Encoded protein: CASSKSSGNTIYF.

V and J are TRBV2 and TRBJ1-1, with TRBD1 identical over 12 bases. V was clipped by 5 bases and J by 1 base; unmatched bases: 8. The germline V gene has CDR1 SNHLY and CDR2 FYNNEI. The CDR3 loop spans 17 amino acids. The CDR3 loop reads CASSHRDRGHENTEAFF. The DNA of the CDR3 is TGTGCCAGCAGTCACCGGGACAGGGGGCACGAGAACACTGAAGCTTTCTTT.

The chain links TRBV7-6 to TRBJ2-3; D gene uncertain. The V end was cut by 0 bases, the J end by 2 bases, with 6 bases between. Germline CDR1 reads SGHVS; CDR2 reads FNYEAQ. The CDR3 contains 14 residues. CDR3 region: CASSLAGYTDTQYF. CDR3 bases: TGTGCCAGCAGCTTAGCGGGATACACAGATACGCAGTATTTT.

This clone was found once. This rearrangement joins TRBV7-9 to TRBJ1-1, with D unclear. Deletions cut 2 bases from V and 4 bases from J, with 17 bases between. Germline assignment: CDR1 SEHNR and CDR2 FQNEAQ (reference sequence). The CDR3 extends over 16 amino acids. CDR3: CASSLSRGGRITEAFF. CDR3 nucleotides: TGTGCCAGCAGCTTAAGCCGGGGAGGCCGTATCACTGAAGCTTTCTTT.